The source of this TCR beta chain is a study of blood T cell repertoires in COVID-19. Turning to the study itself: Nucleic acid was either cDNA or gDNA, and it came from T cells, B-cell-depleted T cells, or PBMCs.

This CDR3 has 16 residues. From germline, CDR1 is KGHSH and CDR2 LQKENI. The trim removed 6 bases at V and 3 bases at J, leaving 12 bases unmatched. Authors' methods: For nucleated cells, counts were estimated from reference gene primer amplification. Produced via immunoSEQ multiplex PCR; TCRdb's table is partial and in-frame only. Clone size and the V and J calls come from that table; the DNA yielded D and trimming. Of 95,000 to 150,000 clones listed, around four fifths are singletons. V and J are TRBV18 and TRBJ1-1; TRBD1 aligns across 8 bases. The clonotype comes from a man between 60 and 75 years old with active or convalescent COVID-19. The sequencing sample was made of peripheral blood. The CDR3 here is CASSGDRTGPYTEAFF. The CDR3 DNA sequence: TGTGCCAGCTCCGGAGATAGGACAGGGCCTTACACTGAAGCTTTCTTT.